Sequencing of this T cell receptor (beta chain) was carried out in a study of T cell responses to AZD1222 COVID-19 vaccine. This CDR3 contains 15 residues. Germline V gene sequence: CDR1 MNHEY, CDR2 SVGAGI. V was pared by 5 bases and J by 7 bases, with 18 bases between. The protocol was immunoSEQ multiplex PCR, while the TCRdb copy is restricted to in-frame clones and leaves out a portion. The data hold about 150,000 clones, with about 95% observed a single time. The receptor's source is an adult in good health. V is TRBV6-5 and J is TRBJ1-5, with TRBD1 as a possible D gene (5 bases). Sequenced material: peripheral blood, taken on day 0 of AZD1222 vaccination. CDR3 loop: CASSLSSGGEQPQHF. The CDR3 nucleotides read TGTGCCAGCAGTCTATCATCCGGGGGGGAACAGCCCCAGCATTTT.